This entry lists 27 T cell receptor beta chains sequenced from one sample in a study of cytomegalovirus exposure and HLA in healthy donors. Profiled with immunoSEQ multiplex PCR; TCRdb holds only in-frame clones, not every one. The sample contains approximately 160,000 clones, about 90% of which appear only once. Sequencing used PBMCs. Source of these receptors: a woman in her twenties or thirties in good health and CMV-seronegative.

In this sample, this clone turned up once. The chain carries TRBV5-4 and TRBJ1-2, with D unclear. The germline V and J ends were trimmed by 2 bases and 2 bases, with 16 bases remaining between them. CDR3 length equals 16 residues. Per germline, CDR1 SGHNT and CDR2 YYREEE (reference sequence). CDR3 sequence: CASSLGMQGFNYGYTF. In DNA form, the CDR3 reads TGTGCCAGCAGCTTAGGCATGCAAGGTTTCAACTATGGCTACACCTTC.

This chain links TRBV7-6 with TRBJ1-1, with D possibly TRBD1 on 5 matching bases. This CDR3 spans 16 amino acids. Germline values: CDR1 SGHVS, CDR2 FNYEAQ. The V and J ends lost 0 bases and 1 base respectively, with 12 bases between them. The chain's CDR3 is CASSLAAGLPNTEAFF. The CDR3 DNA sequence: TGTGCCAGCAGCTTAGCCGCAGGGCTTCCGAACACTGAAGCTTTCTTT.

The CDR3 sequence: CASSSNGFGGYTF. The CDR3 bases are TGTGCCAGCAGCTCAAACGGTTTCGGTGGCTACACCTTC. V usage is TRBV5-6 and J usage is TRBJ1-2; no clear D gene. This CDR3 is 13 amino acids long. V was shortened by 3 bases and J by 7 bases, with 13 bases between the two germline ends. The germline CDR1 and CDR2 sequences are SGHDT and YYEEEE.

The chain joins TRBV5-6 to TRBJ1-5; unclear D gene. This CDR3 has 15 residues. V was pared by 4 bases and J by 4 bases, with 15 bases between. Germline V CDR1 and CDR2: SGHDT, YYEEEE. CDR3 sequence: CASSGSVGGNQPQHF. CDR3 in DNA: TGTGCCAGCAGCGGATCTGTGGGCGGGAATCAGCCCCAGCATTTT.

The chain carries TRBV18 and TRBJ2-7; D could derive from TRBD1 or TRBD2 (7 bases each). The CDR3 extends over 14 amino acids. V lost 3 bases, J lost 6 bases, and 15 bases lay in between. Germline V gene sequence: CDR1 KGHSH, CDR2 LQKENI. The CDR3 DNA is TGTGCCAGCTCACCTCTTGACAGGGAGGGCGAGCAGTACTTC. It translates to CASSPLDREGEQYF.

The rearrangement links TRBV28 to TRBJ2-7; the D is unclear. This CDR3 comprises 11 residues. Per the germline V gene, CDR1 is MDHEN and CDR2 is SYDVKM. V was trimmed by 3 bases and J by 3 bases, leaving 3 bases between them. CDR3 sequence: CASSLDYEQYF. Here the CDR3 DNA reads TGTGCCAGCAGTTTGGACTACGAGCAGTACTTC.

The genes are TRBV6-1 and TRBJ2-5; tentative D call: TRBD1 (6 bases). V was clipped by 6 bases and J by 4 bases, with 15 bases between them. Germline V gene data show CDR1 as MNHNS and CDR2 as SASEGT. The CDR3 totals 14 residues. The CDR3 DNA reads TGTGCCAGCAGACAGGGATTTTGGGGAGAGACCCAGTACTTC. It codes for CASRQGFWGETQYF.

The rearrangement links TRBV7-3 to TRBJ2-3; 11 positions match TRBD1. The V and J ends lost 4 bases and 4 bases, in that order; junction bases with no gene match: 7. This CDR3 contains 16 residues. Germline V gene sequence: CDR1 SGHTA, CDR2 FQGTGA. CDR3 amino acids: CASSSDGQGASDTQYF. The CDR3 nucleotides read TGTGCCAGCAGCTCGGACGGACAGGGGGCTTCAGATACGCAGTATTTT.

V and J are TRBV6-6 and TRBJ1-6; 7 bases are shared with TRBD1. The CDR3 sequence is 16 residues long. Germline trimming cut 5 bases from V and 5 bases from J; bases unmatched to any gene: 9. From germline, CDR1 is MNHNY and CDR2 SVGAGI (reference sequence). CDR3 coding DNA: TGTGCCAGCAGTCCCCGACAGGGACCAAATAATTCACCCCTCCACTTT. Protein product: CASSPRQGPNNSPLHF.

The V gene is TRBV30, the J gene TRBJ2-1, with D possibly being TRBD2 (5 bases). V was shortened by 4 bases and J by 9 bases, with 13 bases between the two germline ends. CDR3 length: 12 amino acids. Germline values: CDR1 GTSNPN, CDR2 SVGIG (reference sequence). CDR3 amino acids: CAWMRRSGEQFF. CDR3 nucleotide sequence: TGTGCCTGGATGAGGAGGTCGGGTGAGCAGTTCTTC.

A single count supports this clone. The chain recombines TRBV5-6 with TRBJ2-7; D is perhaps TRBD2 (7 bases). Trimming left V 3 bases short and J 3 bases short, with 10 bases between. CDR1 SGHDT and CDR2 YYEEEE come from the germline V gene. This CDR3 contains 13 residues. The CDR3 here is CASSSGGHYEQYF. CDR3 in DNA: TGTGCCAGCAGCTCGGGGGGCCACTACGAGCAGTACTTC.

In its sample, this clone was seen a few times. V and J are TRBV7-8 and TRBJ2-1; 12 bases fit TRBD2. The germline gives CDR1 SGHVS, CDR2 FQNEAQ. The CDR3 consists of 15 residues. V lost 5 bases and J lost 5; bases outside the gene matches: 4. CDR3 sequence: CASSRRTSGNNEQFF. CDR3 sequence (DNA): TGTGCCAGCAGCCGTAGGACTAGCGGGAACAATGAGCAGTTCTTC. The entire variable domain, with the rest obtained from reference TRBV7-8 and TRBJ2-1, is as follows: GAGVSQSPRYKVAKRGQDVALRCDPISGHVSLFWYQQALGQGPEFLTYFQNEAQLDKSGLPSDRFFAERPEGSVSTLKIQRTQQEDSAVYLCASSRRTSGNNEQFFGPGTRLTVL.

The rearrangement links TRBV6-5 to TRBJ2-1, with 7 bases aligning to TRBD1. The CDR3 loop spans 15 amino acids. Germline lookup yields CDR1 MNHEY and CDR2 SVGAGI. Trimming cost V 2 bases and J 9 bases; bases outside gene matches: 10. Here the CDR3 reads CASSYGTGTVTEQFF. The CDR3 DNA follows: TGTGCCAGCAGTTACGGGACCGGGACAGTCACTGAGCAGTTCTTC.

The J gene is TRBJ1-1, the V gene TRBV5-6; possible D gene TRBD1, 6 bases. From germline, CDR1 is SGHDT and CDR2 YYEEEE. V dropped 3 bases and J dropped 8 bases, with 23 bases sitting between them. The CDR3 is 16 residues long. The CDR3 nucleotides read TGTGCCAGCAGCTGGGAGGGTGTTGCAGGGGATGCCGAAGCTTTCTTT. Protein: CASSWEGVAGDAEAFF. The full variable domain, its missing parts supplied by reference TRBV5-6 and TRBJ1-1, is DAGVTQSPTHLIKTRGQQVTLRCSPKSGHDTVSWYQQALGQGPQFIFQYYEEEERQRGNFPDRFSGHQFPNYSSELNVNALLLGDSALYLCASSWEGVAGDAEAFFGQGTRLTVV.

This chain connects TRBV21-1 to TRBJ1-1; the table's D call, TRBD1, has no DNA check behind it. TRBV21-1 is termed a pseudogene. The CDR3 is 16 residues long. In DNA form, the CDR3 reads TGTGCCAGCAGCAAGGGGACAGTATTTATGAACACTGAAGCTTTCTTT. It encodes CASSKGTVFMNTEAFF.

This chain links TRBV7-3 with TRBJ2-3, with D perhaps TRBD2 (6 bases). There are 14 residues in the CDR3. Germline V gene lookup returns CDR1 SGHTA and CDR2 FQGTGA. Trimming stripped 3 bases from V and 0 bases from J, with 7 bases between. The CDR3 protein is CASSLGTSTDTQYF. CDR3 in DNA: TGTGCCAGCAGCTTGGGGACTAGCACAGATACGCAGTATTTT.

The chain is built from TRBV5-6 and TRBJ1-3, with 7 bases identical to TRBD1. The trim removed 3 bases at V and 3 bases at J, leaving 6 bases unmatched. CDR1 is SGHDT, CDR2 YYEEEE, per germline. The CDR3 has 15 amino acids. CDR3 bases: TGTGCCAGCAGCTGGTTGGGACAGATTGGAAACACCATATATTTT. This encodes CASSWLGQIGNTIYF.

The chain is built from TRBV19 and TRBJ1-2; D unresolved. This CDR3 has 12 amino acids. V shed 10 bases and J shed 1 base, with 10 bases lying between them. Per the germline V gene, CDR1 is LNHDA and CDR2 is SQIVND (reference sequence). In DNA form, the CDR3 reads TGTGCCACAAGCCGTTTTAACTATGGCTACACCTTC. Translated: CATSRFNYGYTF.

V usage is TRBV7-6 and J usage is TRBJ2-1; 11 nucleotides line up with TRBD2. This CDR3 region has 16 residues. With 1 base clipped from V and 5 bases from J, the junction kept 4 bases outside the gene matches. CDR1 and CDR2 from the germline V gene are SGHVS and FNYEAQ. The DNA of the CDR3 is TGTGCCAGCAGCTTAGTAGCGGGAGGGTTCGACAATGAGCAGTTCTTC. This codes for CASSLVAGGFDNEQFF.

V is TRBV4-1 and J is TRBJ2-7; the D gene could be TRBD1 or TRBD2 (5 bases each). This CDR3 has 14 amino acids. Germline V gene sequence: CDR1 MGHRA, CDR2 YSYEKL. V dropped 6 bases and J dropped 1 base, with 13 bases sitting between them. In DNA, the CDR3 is TGCGCCAGCAGTCCCCGGGACGGTTCCTACGAGCAGTACTTC. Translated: CASSPRDGSYEQYF.

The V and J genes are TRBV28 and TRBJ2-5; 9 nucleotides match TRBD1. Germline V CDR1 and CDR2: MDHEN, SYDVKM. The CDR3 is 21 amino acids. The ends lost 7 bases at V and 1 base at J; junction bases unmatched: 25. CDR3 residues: CASKLGYVPGQGRYRQETQYF. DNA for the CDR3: TGTGCCAGCAAATTAGGGTACGTCCCGGGACAGGGACGGTATCGCCAAGAGACCCAGTACTTC.

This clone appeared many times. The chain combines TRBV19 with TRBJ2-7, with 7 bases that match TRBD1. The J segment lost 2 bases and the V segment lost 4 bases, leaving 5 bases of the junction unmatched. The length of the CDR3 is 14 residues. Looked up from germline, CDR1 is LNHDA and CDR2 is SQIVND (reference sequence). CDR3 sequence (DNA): TGTGCCAGTAGTAGAGTGACAGGGACCTACGAGCAGTACTTC. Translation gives CASSRVTGTYEQYF.

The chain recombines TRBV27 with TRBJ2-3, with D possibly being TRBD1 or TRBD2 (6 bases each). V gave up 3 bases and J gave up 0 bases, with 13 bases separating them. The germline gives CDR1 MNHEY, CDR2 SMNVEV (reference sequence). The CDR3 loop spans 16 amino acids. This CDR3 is CASSFEGGKSTDTQYF. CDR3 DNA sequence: TGTGCCAGCAGTTTCGAGGGGGGCAAGAGCACAGATACGCAGTATTTT.

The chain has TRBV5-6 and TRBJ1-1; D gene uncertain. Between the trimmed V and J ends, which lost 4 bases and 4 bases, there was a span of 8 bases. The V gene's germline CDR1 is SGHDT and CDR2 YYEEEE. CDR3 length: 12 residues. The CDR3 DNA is TGTGCCAGCAGCCCCGGCGGCACTGAAGCTTTCTTT. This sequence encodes CASSPGGTEAFF.

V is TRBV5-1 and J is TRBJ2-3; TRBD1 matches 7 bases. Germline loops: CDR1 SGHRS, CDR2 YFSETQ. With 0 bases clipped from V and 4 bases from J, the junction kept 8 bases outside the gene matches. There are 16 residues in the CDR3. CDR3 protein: CASSLEERQGADTQYF. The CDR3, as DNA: TGCGCCAGCAGCTTGGAGGAAAGACAGGGAGCAGATACGCAGTATTTT.

In nucleotides, the CDR3 is TGTGCCAGCAGCTCGCAGACCACAGATACGCAGTATTTT. Its protein product is CASSSQTTDTQYF. The chain carries TRBV5-6 and TRBJ2-3, with D hard to call. Looked up from germline, CDR1 is SGHDT and CDR2 is YYEEEE. Trimming left V 3 bases short and J 2 bases short, with 7 bases between. The CDR3 is 13 amino acids.

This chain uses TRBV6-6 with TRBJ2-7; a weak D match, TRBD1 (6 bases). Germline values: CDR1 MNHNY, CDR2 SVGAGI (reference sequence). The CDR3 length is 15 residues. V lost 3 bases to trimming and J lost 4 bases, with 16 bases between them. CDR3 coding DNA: TGTGCCAGCAGTTATGGGGGCGACCTAATGTACGAGCAGTACTTC. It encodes CASSYGGDLMYEQYF.